Listed here are 15 T cell receptor beta chains from one sample, sequenced in a study of blood T cells in healthy people across ages. Next came a second PCR, run for about 6 to 12 cycles, which used a sample-barcoded 5' primer along with a J-beta primer mix. TCRdb used MiXCR to reprocess the 5' RACE reads, holding one entry per CDR3 protein. The data show approximately 850,000 distinct CDR3 sequences, with more than 45% seen just once and around 22% held by the top ten. Sequenced material: blood. These receptors all come from a man aged 30 to 45 in good health.

The CDR3 DNA reads TGTGCCAGCAGTACTAGCTCTAGCAGGGGTGTGCAGTACTTC. This gives the protein CASSTSSSRGVQYF. The chain joins TRBV6-2 or TRBV6-3 to TRBJ2-7; perhaps D is TRBD1 or TRBD2 (6 bases each). CDR1 is MNHEY, CDR2 SVGEGT, per germline. The CDR3 consists of 14 residues. V gave up 5 bases and J gave up 9 bases, with 20 bases separating them.

V usage is TRBV11-1 and J usage is TRBJ1-1, with 8 bases fitting TRBD1. Unmatched junction bases numbered 16, after V lost 3 bases and J lost 1 base. The CDR3 loop spans 19 amino acids. Looked up from germline, CDR1 is SGHAT and CDR2 is FQDESV (reference sequence). The CDR3 coding sequence is TGTGCCAGCAGCTTTCGGCTTAGGACAGGGAAGCGTGCGAACACTGAAGCTTTCTTT. It encodes CASSFRLRTGKRANTEAFF.

This clonotype was detected a few times. The V call is TRBV10-3, the J call TRBJ2-1, with 7 bases aligning to TRBD2. Germline CDR1 ENHRY, CDR2 SYGVKD. The CDR3 has 13 amino acids. V shed 10 bases and J 3 bases; nucleotides not matched to a gene: 6. CDR3 nucleotides: TGTGCCACCTCCGGGACTAACTACAATGAGCAGTTCTTC. Translated: CATSGTNYNEQFF.

A remark on this clonotype: A read error may produce the germline difference seen at one junction end. This chain joins TRBV10-3 and TRBJ2-1, with 7 bases that match TRBD2. Germline CDR1 and CDR2: ENHRY and SYGVKD. The length of the CDR3 is 16 residues. As DNA, the CDR3 is TGTGCCATCAGTGAGGGGAGGGCCAGGTCCTACGATGAGCAGTTCTTC. It yields the protein CAISEGRARSYDEQFF.

The rearrangement joins TRBV20-1 to TRBJ1-1; D is ambiguous. The CDR3 has 14 amino acids. From germline, CDR1 is DFQATT and CDR2 SNEGSKA (reference sequence). V was clipped by 0 bases and J by 6 bases, with 14 bases between them. DNA of the CDR3: TGCAGTGCTAGAGATCCGGGAGGTGTTTCTGAAGCTTTCTTT. Translation gives CSARDPGGVSEAFF.

The chain is built from TRBV6-2 or TRBV6-3 and TRBJ2-1, with TRBD2 matching over 8 bases. V shed 6 bases, J shed 0 bases, and the junction held 7 bases outside the gene matches. From germline, CDR1 is MNHEY and CDR2 SVGEGT. The length of the CDR3 is 16 residues. The CDR3 sequence: CASRGLAGLSYNEQFF. The DNA of the CDR3 is TGTGCCAGCAGGGGGTTAGCGGGACTCTCCTACAATGAGCAGTTCTTC.

The J gene is TRBJ2-7, the V gene TRBV4-3; 13 positions agree with TRBD2. This CDR3 has 17 amino acids. Germline values: CDR1 LGHNA, CDR2 YSLEER. V lost 4 bases and J lost 4; bases outside the gene matches: 10. This CDR3 is CASSPRLAGGGSYEQYF. The CDR3 DNA reads TGCGCCAGCAGCCCCCGACTAGCGGGAGGAGGATCGTACGAGCAGTACTTC.

This clonotype was detected once. The CDR3 nucleotides read TGCAGCGGTGCACAGGGTAGAGGCCAAGAGACCCAGTACTTC. It yields the protein CSGAQGRGQETQYF. The chain carries TRBV29-1 and TRBJ2-5; maybe TRBD1 (6 bases). There are 14 residues in the CDR3. Trimming removed 7 bases at V and 1 base at J, with 16 bases between. Germline V gene lookup returns CDR1 SQVTM and CDR2 ANQGSEA.

This clonotype was found a few times. The chain joins TRBV20-1 to TRBJ2-1; TRBD1 agrees at 7 bases. Trimming removed 2 bases from V and 10 bases from J; junction bases left unmatched: 8. The CDR3 has 13 residues. The germline CDR1 and CDR2 sequences are DFQATT and SNEGSKA (reference sequence). This CDR3 is CSARSNRGYEQFF. As DNA, the CDR3 is TGCAGTGCTAGATCTAACAGGGGTTACGAGCAGTTCTTC.

The V call is TRBV7-9, the J call TRBJ2-3; D remains unclear. V lost 8 bases and J lost 4, with 13 bases in between. Germline V gene lookup returns CDR1 SEHNR and CDR2 FQNEAQ (reference sequence). This CDR3 is built from 13 residues. DNA for the CDR3: TGTGCCAGCGCCGAAGTGGGCGCAGATACGCAGTATTTT. Translation gives CASAEVGADTQYF.

This clonotype was picked up a small number of times. Here the CDR3 DNA reads TGTGCCAGCAGTTTAGACAGAATGCAGCCCCAGCATTTT. Translated: CASSLDRMQPQHF. This chain connects TRBV12-3 or TRBV12-4 to TRBJ1-5; unclear D gene. The CDR3 has 13 residues. V was shortened by 1 base and J by 7 bases, with 8 bases between the two germline ends.

The CDR3 DNA is TGCGCCAGCAGCCAAGATTTCGGGATGTATGAGCAGTTCTTC. It translates to CASSQDFGMYEQFF. The chain combines TRBV4-3 with TRBJ2-1; TRBD2 might be the D (5 bases). V was cut by 0 bases and J by 8 bases, with 11 bases left in between. Looked up from germline, CDR1 is LGHNA and CDR2 is YSLEER. The CDR3 sequence is 14 residues long.

This rearrangement joins TRBV28 to TRBJ2-1; 7 bases fit TRBD2. CDR1 is MDHEN and CDR2 is SYDVKM in the germline V gene. With V trimmed by 1 base and J by 7 bases, 7 bases remained unmatched. CDR3 length: 15 amino acids. CDR3 in DNA: TGTGCCAGCAGTTTATACCGGGAGGCGGGGAATGAGCAGTTCTTC. It codes for CASSLYREAGNEQFF.

This chain joins TRBV7-6 and TRBJ1-1; D not certain. The CDR3 consists of 15 residues. Trimming stripped 1 base from V and 1 base from J, with 10 bases between. Germline V gives CDR1 SGHVS, CDR2 FNYEAQ. CDR3 bases: TGTGCCAGCAGCTTAGGGGCAGGAAGGAACACTGAAGCTTTCTTT. It is translated as CASSLGAGRNTEAFF. The full variable domain, in which reference TRBV7-6 and TRBJ1-1 provide the parts outside the CDR3, is GAGVSQSPRYKVTKRGQDVALRCDPISGHVSLYWYRQALGQGPEFLTYFNYEAQQDKSGLPNDRFSAERPEGSISTLTIQRTEQRDSAMYRCASSLGAGRNTEAFFGQGTRLTVV.

The chain is built from TRBV9 and TRBJ2-5; no definite D call. Germline loops: CDR1 SGDLS, CDR2 YYNGEE. V was pared by 6 bases and J by 3 bases, with 18 bases between. The CDR3 length is 15 residues. The CDR3 sequence is CASTKGRRSEETQYF. The DNA of the CDR3 is TGTGCCAGCACGAAAGGCCGTCGATCGGAAGAGACCCAGTACTTC. The whole variable domain, filled in from reference TRBV9 and TRBJ2-5, reads DSGVTQTPKHLITATGQRVTLRCSPRSGDLSVYWYQQSLDQGLQFLIQYYNGEERAKGNILERFSAQQFPDLHSELNLSSLELGDSALYFCASTKGRRSEETQYFGPGTRLLVL.